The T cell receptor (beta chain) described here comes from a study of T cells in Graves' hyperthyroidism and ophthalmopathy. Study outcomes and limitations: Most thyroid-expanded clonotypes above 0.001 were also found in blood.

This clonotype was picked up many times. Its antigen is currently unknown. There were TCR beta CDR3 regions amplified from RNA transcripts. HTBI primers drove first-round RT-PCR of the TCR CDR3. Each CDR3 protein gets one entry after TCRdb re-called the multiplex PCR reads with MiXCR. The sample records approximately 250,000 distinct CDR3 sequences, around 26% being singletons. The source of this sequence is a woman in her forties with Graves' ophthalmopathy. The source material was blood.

CDR3 in DNA: TGTGCCAGCAGCCTTGACCTAGCCCACAGCACAGATACGCAGTATTTT. It specifies CASSLDLAHSTDTQYF. The V and J genes are TRBV11-1 and TRBJ2-3; a possible D gene is TRBD2 (5 bases). The CDR3 runs 16 residues. Trimming removed 5 bases at V and 0 bases at J, with 15 bases between. Per the germline V gene, CDR1 is SGHAT and CDR2 is FQDESV (reference sequence).